The 19 T cell receptor beta chains listed next were all sequenced from one sample in a study of breast tumors, draining lymph nodes, adjacent tissues. Axillary draining lymph nodes of breast cancer patients supplied the node samples. TCRdb analysed the multiplex PCR reads with MiXCR anew, one entry per CDR3 protein. The data show 130,000 or so distinct CDR3 sequences, about 31% seen once. Sequencing used axillary lymph node tissue. These receptors all stem from a female donor with breast cancer. Some clones in this sample may be carry-over from other donors' samples.

This clonotype has more than one count but fewer than ten. This clone may be a read error of a much larger clone one base away. J is TRBJ2-7 and V is TRBV20-1, with 8 positions matching TRBD2. Germline assignment: CDR1 DFQATT and CDR2 SNEGSKA (reference sequence). The V segment lost 1 base and the J segment 7 bases; nucleotides outside the gene matches: 12. The length of the CDR3 is 15 residues. CDR3 sequence: CSARGVTGGGREQYF. The CDR3 coding sequence is TGCAGTGCTAGAGGTGTCACGGGGGGGGGAAGAGAGCAGTACTTC.

The chain uses TRBV20-1 and TRBJ1-6; tentative D call: TRBD1 (6 bases). Germline values: CDR1 DFQATT, CDR2 SNEGSKA (reference sequence). The CDR3 runs to 17 residues. The ends were cut back, 0 bases at V and 7 bases at J, with 19 bases in the middle. The CDR3 loop is CSARDILAGAPNSPLHF. The CDR3 coding sequence is TGCAGTGCTAGAGATATCCTAGCGGGGGCGCCAAATTCACCCCTCCACTTT.

This clonotype was detected many times. The J gene is TRBJ2-5, the V gene TRBV3-1; D possibly uses TRBD1 or TRBD2 (5 bases each). Trimming took off 3 bases at V and 9 bases at J, with 17 bases between the two ends. The V gene's germline CDR1 is LGHDT and CDR2 YNNKEL (reference sequence). The CDR3 totals 14 residues. This CDR3 reads CASSHWDELRAQYF. CDR3 DNA sequence: TGTGCCAGCAGCCACTGGGACGAGCTTCGGGCCCAGTACTTC.

This clonotype was seen repeatedly, ten times or more. This chain uses TRBV9 with TRBJ2-1; TRBD1 matches 7 bases. With 4 bases clipped from V and 7 bases from J, the junction kept 5 bases outside the gene matches. CDR3 length: 13 residues. Germline CDR1 reads SGDLS; CDR2 reads YYNGEE. CDR3 sequence reads: CASSKTGWNEQFF. Here the CDR3 DNA reads TGTGCCAGCAGCAAGACAGGGTGGAATGAGCAGTTCTTC.

The V call is TRBV11-2, the J call TRBJ2-3; no clear D. The germline V gene has CDR1 SGHAT and CDR2 FQNNGV. Trimming shortened V by 5 bases and J by 0 bases, and 9 bases separated the two germline ends. This CDR3 comprises 14 residues. CDR3 in amino acids: CASSPQASTDTQYF. CDR3 nucleotide sequence: TGTGCCAGCAGCCCTCAGGCTAGCACAGATACGCAGTATTTT. The full variable domain, with the rest looked up from reference TRBV11-2 and TRBJ2-3, is EAGVAQSPRYKIIEKRQSVAFWCNPISGHATLYWYQQILGQGPKLLIQFQNNGVVDDSQLPKDRFSAERLKGVDSTLKIQPAKLEDSAVYLCASSPQASTDTQYFGPGTRLTVL.

On this clonotype: This sequence may be a read error, since a much larger clone differs from it by one base. V and J are TRBV5-4 and TRBJ2-5; tentative D call: TRBD2 (6 bases). Germline V gene lookup returns CDR1 SGHNT and CDR2 YYREEE (reference sequence). This CDR3 spans 17 amino acids. Trimming shortened V by 0 bases and J by 3 bases, and 18 bases separated the two germline ends. Here the CDR3 DNA reads TGTGCCAGCAGCTTGGAGCCTACCGGGGGTGAGAAAGAGACCCAGTACTTC. Residues: CASSLEPTGGEKETQYF.

The sample holds a few counts of this clonotype. The V and J genes are TRBV20-1 and TRBJ1-1; D remains ambiguous. The CDR3 covers 13 residues. V lost 6 bases and J lost 3, with 14 bases in between. In germline, CDR1 is DFQATT, CDR2 SNEGSKA (reference sequence). DNA of the CDR3: TGCAGTGCCCGAAAGGGTAGGGACACTGAAGCTTTCTTT. Residues: CSARKGRDTEAFF.

Note on this clonotype: This may come from a read error, since a much larger clone is one base off. The V call is TRBV6-1, the J call TRBJ2-6, with D hard to call. With 5 bases removed from V and 0 bases from J, the gap between germline ends came to 8 bases. The CDR3 runs to 15 residues. Germline V gene data show CDR1 as MNHNS and CDR2 as SASEGT. CDR3 DNA sequence: TGTGCCAGCAGTTATCCCCACTCTGGGGCCAACGTCCTGACTTTC. Encoded protein: CASSYPHSGANVLTF.

This clonotype was seen at least ten times. The chain joins TRBV11-1 to TRBJ2-3, with D possibly matching TRBD2 (6 bases). The CDR3 covers 15 residues. V was trimmed by 3 bases and J by 0 bases, leaving 10 bases between them. Germline V CDR1 and CDR2: SGHAT, FQDESV (reference sequence). CDR3: CASSLGLPSTDTQYF. Written as DNA, the CDR3 is TGTGCCAGCAGCTTGGGACTCCCTAGCACAGATACGCAGTATTTT.

The genes are TRBV29-1 and TRBJ2-7, with unresolved D. The CDR3 extends over 12 amino acids. Germline assignment: CDR1 SQVTM and CDR2 ANQGSEA. Deletions cut 0 bases from V and 8 bases from J, with 11 bases between. The DNA of the CDR3 is TGCAGCGTTGAAGATATCCCTGGCAAGCAGTACGTC. Translated: CSVEDIPGKQYV.

This clonotype was picked up many times. V and J are TRBV7-3 and TRBJ2-2; possibly TRBD1 for D (6 bases). This CDR3 comprises 14 residues. V was clipped by 5 bases and J by 6 bases, with 13 bases between them. The germline V gene encodes CDR1 SGHTA and CDR2 FQGTGA. The CDR3: CASSTHREAGELFF. CDR3 bases: TGTGCCAGCAGCACTCACAGGGAAGCCGGGGAGCTGTTTTTT.

The chain employs TRBV20-1 and TRBJ2-5, with 8 nucleotides matching TRBD1. CDR3 length: 15 residues. Trimming took 5 bases from V and 5 from J; bases not matched to a gene: 13. Germline V lookup: CDR1 DFQATT, CDR2 SNEGSKA (reference sequence). Here the CDR3 reads CSAPTPGQAMETQYF. In DNA form, the CDR3 reads TGCAGTGCTCCCACCCCGGGACAGGCGATGGAGACCCAGTACTTC.

Concerning this clonotype: A much larger clone is a single base away; this may be a read error. This sequence joins TRBV6-1 and TRBJ1-2, with D possibly TRBD1 on 5 matching bases. V lost 0 bases to trimming and J lost 9 bases, with 17 bases between them. CDR1 is MNHNS, CDR2 SASEGT, per germline. CDR3 length: 15 amino acids. The CDR3 loop is CASSEAHPGRSSYTF. The CDR3 coding sequence is TGTGCCAGCAGTGAAGCGCATCCAGGGAGGAGTAGCTACACCTTC.

This clonotype was detected once. The CDR3 sequence is CASSHKADQPQYF. The CDR3 nucleotides are TGTGCCAGCAGTCACAAAGCGGATCAGCCCCAGTACTTC. This sequence joins TRBV6-6 and TRBJ2-5; tentatively, D is TRBD2 (5 bases). This CDR3 has 13 residues. CDR1 and CDR2 (germline): MNHNY, SVGAGI (reference sequence). The ends were cut back, 5 bases at V and 9 bases at J, with 16 bases in the middle.

This clonotype was observed at least ten times. This rearrangement joins TRBV9 to TRBJ1-6; TRBD1 matches 10 bases. The CDR3 extends over 15 amino acids. With V trimmed by 3 bases and J by 9 bases, 6 bases remained unmatched. From germline, CDR1 is SGDLS and CDR2 YYNGEE. The CDR3 DNA reads TGTGCCAGCAGCGCAGACGGGGACAGGGGTTCACCCCTCCACTTT. Its translation: CASSADGDRGSPLHF.

This clonotype was observed many times. This sequence joins TRBV5-4 and TRBJ1-2; no firm D call. This CDR3 has 13 amino acids. V gave up 4 bases and J gave up 5 bases, with 12 bases separating them. Germline V CDR1 and CDR2: SGHNT, YYREEE (reference sequence). The CDR3 loop is CASSLDGRYGYTF. CDR3 nucleotide sequence: TGTGCCAGCAGCCTGGACGGTCGTTATGGCTACACCTTC. The full variable domain, rest sourced from reference TRBV5-4 and TRBJ1-2, is ETGVTQSPTHLIKTRGQQVTLRCSSQSGHNTVSWYQQALGQGPQFIFQYYREEENGRGNFPPRFSGLQFPNYSSELNVNALELDDSALYLCASSLDGRYGYTFGSGTRLTVV.

This clonotype was seen ten or more times. This chain links TRBV10-2 with TRBJ2-1; 9 nucleotides agree with TRBD2. The V gene end was trimmed by 3 bases and the J gene end by 10 bases; junction bases not matched to a gene: 10. This CDR3 has 15 amino acids. Germline CDR1 is WSHSY and CDR2 is SAAADI. The CDR3 DNA follows: TGCGCCAGCAGTGAAGAGTCTAGCGGGGTTGGGGAGCAGTTCTTC. It yields the protein CASSEESSGVGEQFF.

The chain uses TRBV2 and TRBJ1-6, with D possibly matching TRBD1 (6 bases). Trimming stripped 3 bases from V and 13 bases from J, with 31 bases between. Germline lookup yields CDR1 SNHLY and CDR2 FYNNEI. The CDR3 covers 19 residues. CDR3 protein: CASSERFNNRAKQFTPLHF. CDR3 DNA: TGTGCCAGCAGTGAGAGATTTAATAACAGGGCAAAACAATTTACCCCCCTCCACTTT.

This clonotype has at least ten counts. The V and J genes are TRBV27 and TRBJ2-2; D perhaps matches TRBD2 (6 bases). In germline, CDR1 is MNHEY, CDR2 SMNVEV (reference sequence). Trimming removed 5 bases at V and 6 bases at J, with 13 bases between. CDR3 length: 14 amino acids. CDR3 in amino acids: CASSPRGEAGELFF. The CDR3 DNA follows: TGTGCCAGCAGTCCGCGCGGGGAGGCCGGGGAGCTGTTTTTT.